This is a list of T cell receptor beta chains from one sample in a study of blood T cell repertoires in COVID-19. Assay used: immunoSEQ multiplex PCR; TCRdb lists only in-frame clones, some missing. The sample contains 70,000 to 95,000 clones, more than 80% of which appear only once. The source material was peripheral blood. These receptors originate from a human donor in a cohort sampled during active COVID-19. The CDR3 runs from the conserved cysteine through the conserved F or W. D genes are given only for firm matches. Some rows have no size entry. The others give once, few or many, or a class for an expanded clone.

j_call v_call clone_size d_call cdr3_aa cdr3_nt
TRBJ1-2 TRBV4-1 few - CASSQDPGVGYGYTF TGCGCCAGCAGCCAAGATCCCGGGGTTGGCTATGGCTACACCTTC
TRBJ1-3 TRBV11-2 - - CASSLGPGEGENTIYF TGTGCCAGCAGCTTAGGTCCGGGCGAGGGAGAAAACACCATATATTTT
TRBJ2-7 TRBV10-3 once - CAISESGQGRQQYF TGTGCCATCAGTGAATCGGGACAAGGCCGACAGCAGTACTTC
TRBJ2-6 TRBV18 - - CASSDRMNSGANVLTF TGTGCCAGCTCAGACAGGATGAACTCTGGGGCCAACGTCCTGACTTTC
TRBJ1-2 TRBV6-5 once - CASSRTQASYGYTF TGTGCCAGCAGCCGAACCCAGGCCAGCTATGGCTACACCTTC
TRBJ1-5 TRBV18 - - CASSLSSGGRSQPQHF TGTGCCAGCTCACTCAGTTCGGGGGGCAGGAGTCAGCCCCAGCATTTT
TRBJ1-2 TRBV27 - TRBD1 CASSTTGGGGYTF TGTGCCAGCAGTACCACAGGGGGGGGTGGCTACACCTTC
TRBJ1-2 TRBV4-2 - - CASSQGGLSGYTF TGTGCCAGCAGCCAAGGGGGGCTGAGTGGCTACACCTTC
TRBJ1-2 TRBV7-9 - TRBD1 CASSGRGQSDWHYGYTF TGTGCCAGCAGCGGACGGGGACAGTCGGACTGGCATTATGGCTACACCTTC
TRBJ1-1 TRBV12-5 few - CASGKEANTEAFF TGTGCTAGTGGGAAGGAGGCGAACACTGAAGCTTTCTTT
TRBJ1-2 TRBV2 - - CASSEGQGGYGYTF TGTGCCAGCAGTGAAGGGCAGGGAGGCTATGGCTACACCTTC
TRBJ1-2 TRBV5-1 few - CASSGATGYTF TGCGCCAGCAGCGGGGCTACTGGCTACACCTTC
TRBJ2-7 TRBV12-3/TRBV12-4 - TRBD1 CASGRTGSYEQYF TGTGCCAGTGGCAGGACAGGGTCCTACGAGCAGTACTTC
TRBJ2-7 TRBV19 - - CASSMVRDEQYF TGTGCCAGTAGTATGGTGAGGGACGAGCAGTACTTC
TRBJ2-1 TRBV18 - - CASSHSIAEFNEQFF TGTGCCAGCTCCCACTCCATAGCGGAATTCAATGAGCAGTTCTTC
TRBJ1-5 TRBV14 - TRBD1 CASSGEGGPSNQPQHF TGTGCCAGCAGTGGAGAAGGGGGCCCTAGCAATCAGCCCCAGCATTTT
TRBJ1-2 TRBV2 - - CASCSGPANYGYTF TGTGCCAGCTGCTCTGGGCCAGCTAACTATGGCTACACCTTC
TRBJ1-3 TRBV6-1 - TRBD1 CASSEGGQYFIIGSGNTIYF TGTGCCAGCAGTGAAGGGGGACAGTACTTCATAATTGGGTCTGGAAACACCATATATTTT
TRBJ2-1 TRBV6-2/TRBV6-3 - TRBD2 CASSWGLASDNEQFF TGTGCCAGCAGCTGGGGACTAGCGTCGGACAATGAGCAGTTCTTC
TRBJ2-7 TRBV12-3/TRBV12-4 - - CASSLSTYEQYF TGTGCCAGCAGTTTATCCACCTACGAGCAGTACTTC
TRBJ2-2 TRBV28 few - CASRPDNTGELFF TGTGCCAGCAGACCCGACAATACCGGGGAGCTGTTTTTT
TRBJ1-1 TRBV6-1 - TRBD1 CASSEWGTGVGSTEAFF TGTGCCAGCAGTGAATGGGGGACAGGGGTCGGAAGCACTGAAGCTTTCTTT
TRBJ1-6 TRBV7-7 once - CASSLDHRPDSPLHF TGTGCTAGCAGCTTAGATCACAGGCCCGATTCACCCCTCCACTTT
TRBJ1-1 TRBV18 - - CASSPQPGIDEAFF TGTGCCAGCTCACCACAGCCAGGGATAGATGAAGCTTTCTTT
TRBJ2-3 TRBV4-2 - TRBD2 CASSQAFRGGATDTQYF TGTGCCAGCAGCCAAGCGTTCCGGGGGGGTGCCACAGATACGCAGTATTTT
TRBJ2-1 TRBV29-1 - - CSGFSSNGYNEQFF TGCAGCGGGTTCTCTAGTAACGGCTACAATGAGCAGTTCTTC
TRBJ2-1 TRBV5-1 - TRBD2 CASSPTSGGYNEQFF TGCGCCAGCAGCCCAACTAGCGGGGGATACAATGAGCAGTTCTTC
TRBJ1-3 TRBV7-9 - TRBD1 CASSPGQPSSGNTIYF TGTGCCAGCAGCCCGGGACAGCCGAGCTCTGGAAACACCATATATTTT
TRBJ1-1 TRBV27 - TRBD1 CASSSSGTDGTEAFF TGTGCCAGCAGTTCCTCCGGGACAGATGGAACTGAAGCTTTCTTT
TRBJ1-1 TRBV5-1 - - CASSLGRETEAFF TGCGCCAGCAGCTTGGGGAGGGAGACTGAAGCTTTCTTT
TRBJ2-7 TRBV6-6 - - CASSPTGYEQYF TGTGCCAGCAGTCCCACGGGCTACGAGCAGTACTTC
TRBJ2-3 TRBV18 - TRBD1 CASSSGRTGPTPQYF TGTGCCAGCTCATCGGGCAGGACAGGGCCTACTCCGCAGTATTTT
TRBJ2-7 TRBV7-8 many TRBD1 CASSLAHDRDEQYF TGTGCCAGCAGCTTAGCCCATGACAGGGACGAGCAGTACTTC
TRBJ2-2 TRBV3-1/TRBV3-2 - - CASSPLGGTGELFF TGTGCCAGCAGCCCCTTGGGGGGCACCGGGGAGCTGTTTTTT
TRBJ1-5 TRBV7-8 - - CASSRTVNQPQHF TGTGCCAGCAGCCGGACAGTCAATCAGCCCCAGCATTTT
TRBJ1-2 TRBV18 once - CASSPSGGYGYTF TGTGCCAGCTCTCCATCGGGGGGCTATGGCTACACCTTC
TRBJ2-2 TRBV5-1 - TRBD1 CASGGQGDTGELFF TGCGCCAGCGGAGGACAGGGAGACACCGGGGAGCTGTTTTTT
TRBJ2-7 TRBV6-6 few TRBD2 CASSWTSGGAYEQYF TGTGCCAGCAGTTGGACTAGCGGGGGGGCCTACGAGCAGTACTTC
TRBJ2-2 TRBV6-5 - TRBD2 CASSREGTTTGELFF TGTGCCAGCAGCCGGGAGGGGACTACCACCGGGGAGCTGTTTTTT
TRBJ2-3 TRBV7-3 - TRBD1 CASSRDRGADTQYF TGTGCCAGTAGCCGGGACAGGGGCGCAGATACGCAGTATTTT
TRBJ2-1 TRBV29-1 - - CSVTTGYNEQFF TGCAGCGTTACGACTGGCTACAATGAGCAGTTCTTC
TRBJ1-1 TRBV12-3/TRBV12-4 - - CASGGVQNTEAFF TGTGCCAGCGGGGGGGTACAGAACACTGAAGCTTTCTTT
TRBJ2-1 TRBV5-1 - TRBD1 CASSLVAWTGGNEQFF TGCGCCAGCAGCTTGGTTGCCTGGACAGGGGGCAATGAGCAGTTCTTC
TRBJ1-5 TRBV2 - - CASSRLNSNQPQHF TGTGCCAGCAGCAGGCTAAATAGCAATCAGCCCCAGCATTTT
TRBJ2-1 TRBV9 few TRBD2 CASSAHSGGAVNEQFF TGTGCCAGCAGCGCCCATAGCGGGGGGGCTGTGAATGAGCAGTTCTTC
TRBJ1-1 TRBV19 - TRBD1 CASSIGRGGTDRGNTEAFF TGTGCCAGTAGTATAGGACGGGGAGGGACCGACAGGGGGAACACTGAAGCTTTCTTT